A single sample gave rise to the 18 T cell receptor beta chains below, sequenced in a study of radiotherapy plus CTLA-4 blockade in lung cancer. Sequencing used immunoSEQ multiplex PCR; TCRdb keeps in-frame clones, though not all of them. Of some 25,000 clones listed, 71% are singletons. This sample comprised peripheral blood, obtained from a patient treated with radiotherapy plus ipilimumab. These receptors were collected from a human donor with non-small cell lung cancer whose response to radiotherapy plus ipilimumab could not be evaluated.

V gene TRBV9 combines with J gene TRBJ2-3; D remains unclear. CDR1 is SGDLS and CDR2 is YYNGEE in the germline V gene. The CDR3 has 15 amino acids. The germline V and J ends were trimmed by 3 bases and 0 bases, with 11 bases remaining between them. DNA of the CDR3: TGTGCCAGCAGCGGAACAAGTATGAGCACAGATACGCAGTATTTT. Protein: CASSGTSMSTDTQYF.

The J gene is TRBJ2-3, the V gene TRBV29-1; weak D call: TRBD2 (5 bases). Deletions cut 1 base from V and 3 bases from J, with 14 bases between. Germline lookup yields CDR1 SQVTM and CDR2 ANQGSEA. The CDR3 spans 15 residues. The CDR3 bases are TGCAGCGTTGAAGTCTTCACTAGTACTACAGATACGCAGTATTTT. Encoded protein: CSVEVFTSTTDTQYF.

The chain carries TRBV2 and TRBJ1-2; D is unclear. V was trimmed by 5 bases and J by 2 bases, leaving 12 bases between them. The length of the CDR3 is 14 residues. The germline V gene has CDR1 SNHLY and CDR2 FYNNEI. This CDR3 is CASSPPGGNYGYTF. DNA of the CDR3: TGTGCCAGCAGTCCCCCCGGAGGGAACTATGGCTACACCTTC. Full variable domain (rest looked up from reference TRBV2 and TRBJ1-2): EPEVTQTPSHQVTQMGQEVILRCVPISNHLYFYWYRQILGQKVEFLVSFYNNEISEKSEIFDDQFSVERPDGSNFTLKIRSTKLEDSAMYFCASSPPGGNYGYTFGSGTRLTVV.

Here the CDR3 DNA reads TGCGCCAGCAGCCAGACGCGTTCTAGCGGGAGTGGGGATGAGCAGTTCTTC. This sequence encodes CASSQTRSSGSGDEQFF. The chain joins TRBV4-3 to TRBJ2-1, with 10 bases identical to TRBD2. The germline gives CDR1 LGHNA, CDR2 YSLEER. V dropped 3 bases and J dropped 8; count of bases not matched to a gene: 13. The CDR3 spans 17 residues.

This clone appeared a few times. This rearrangement joins TRBV2 to TRBJ1-5, with D perhaps matching TRBD1 (6 bases). The CDR3 totals 14 residues. V was pared by 5 bases and J by 1 base, with 9 bases between. Germline CDR1 reads SNHLY; CDR2 reads FYNNEI. CDR3 nucleotide sequence: TGTGCCAGCAGTCCCGACAGGAGCAATCAGCCCCAGCATTTT. It yields the protein CASSPDRSNQPQHF.

V is TRBV4-2 and J is TRBJ2-3, with a possible D match to TRBD1 (6 bases). This CDR3 has 14 residues. Trimming cost V 6 bases and J 5 bases, with 15 bases left between them. The germline CDR1 and CDR2 sequences are LGHNA and YNFKEQ. CDR3 bases: TGTGCCAGCAGGCCCGAGCAGGGACAAGATACGCAGTATTTT. Translating it yields CASRPEQGQDTQYF.

The V gene is TRBV7-9, the J gene TRBJ2-1; 11 bases fit TRBD2. The CDR3 runs to 14 residues. The ends lost 5 bases at V and 4 bases at J; junction bases unmatched: 1. Germline V gene data show CDR1 as SEHNR and CDR2 as FQNEAQ (reference sequence). The CDR3 sequence: CASSGTSGYNEQFF. Written as DNA, the CDR3 is TGTGCCAGCAGCGGGACTAGCGGTTACAATGAGCAGTTCTTC.

The V and J genes are TRBV27 and TRBJ1-6; 7 bases agree with TRBD1. The V gene's germline CDR1 is MNHEY and CDR2 SMNVEV (reference sequence). The CDR3 runs 15 residues. V lost 5 bases, J lost 4 bases, and 5 bases stayed unmatched. The CDR3 DNA is TGTGCCAGCAGTGCCCGGGACAGATATAATTCACCCCTCCACTTT. Its protein product is CASSARDRYNSPLHF.

The chain uses TRBV5-1 and TRBJ2-3; 10 bases fit TRBD2. The ends lost 0 bases at V and 2 bases at J; junction bases unmatched: 6. CDR1 SGHRS and CDR2 YFSETQ come from the germline V gene. This CDR3 spans 17 amino acids. The CDR3 region has the DNA TGCGCCAGCAGCTTGGCCCCTAGCGGGAGTACCACAGATACGCAGTATTTT. Its protein is CASSLAPSGSTTDTQYF.

This chain uses TRBV4-3 with TRBJ1-3; TRBD1 agrees at 10 bases. V lost 2 bases and J lost 3; bases outside the gene matches: 4. The CDR3 contains 16 residues. Germline V gives CDR1 LGHNA, CDR2 YSLEER. The CDR3 region has the DNA TGCGCCAGCAGCCAAAGGGACAGGGGTCGTGGAAACACCATATATTTT. This sequence encodes CASSQRDRGRGNTIYF.

The chain combines TRBV9 with TRBJ1-4; D gene uncertain. Between the trimmed V and J ends, which lost 0 bases and 4 bases, there was a span of 10 bases. Germline assignment: CDR1 SGDLS and CDR2 YYNGEE. This CDR3 comprises 15 residues. The CDR3 nucleotides read TGTGCCAGCAGCGTAGGAGGGAACAATAATGAAAAACTGTTTTTT. Its protein product is CASSVGGNNNEKLFF. The entire variable domain, with the rest obtained from reference TRBV9 and TRBJ1-4, is as follows: DSGVTQTPKHLITATGQRVTLRCSPRSGDLSVYWYQQSLDQGLQFLIQYYNGEERAKGNILERFSAQQFPDLHSELNLSSLELGDSALYFCASSVGGNNNEKLFFGSGTQLSVL.

This rearrangement joins TRBV9 to TRBJ2-1; no definite D call. Trimming cost V 0 bases and J 0 bases, with 7 bases left between them. CDR3 length: 15 residues. CDR1 SGDLS and CDR2 YYNGEE come from the germline V gene. In DNA form, the CDR3 reads TGTGCCAGCAGCGTAGACTCTAGCTCCTACAATGAGCAGTTCTTC. This sequence encodes CASSVDSSSYNEQFF.

The chain has TRBV5-1 and TRBJ2-2; D is uncertain. Germline V gives CDR1 SGHRS, CDR2 YFSETQ. Between the trimmed V and J ends, which lost 0 bases and 5 bases, there was a span of 2 bases. The CDR3 covers 12 residues. This chain's CDR3 is CASSLATGELFF. The CDR3 DNA is TGCGCCAGCAGCTTGGCTACCGGGGAGCTGTTTTTT.

The chain joins TRBV7-9 to TRBJ2-2, with D tentatively TRBD1 (5 bases). Looked up from germline, CDR1 is SEHNR and CDR2 is FQNEAQ (reference sequence). The V gene lost 4 bases and the J gene lost 11 bases, with 8 bases spanning the gap. The CDR3 sequence is 11 residues long. In nucleotides, the CDR3 is TGTGCCAGCAGCTCCCGGACAGAGCTGTTTTTT. Translation gives CASSSRTELFF.

V is TRBV5-1 and J is TRBJ2-7; D gene uncertain. Trimming cost V 3 bases and J 7 bases, with 14 bases left between them. This CDR3 is built from 13 residues. CDR1 and CDR2 (germline): SGHRS, YFSETQ. The CDR3 DNA follows: TGCGCCAGCAGCTCAAGACTCGAGATGGAGCAGTACTTC. As protein: CASSSRLEMEQYF. Based on the CDR3 plus reference TRBV5-1 and TRBJ2-7, the full variable domain is KAGVTQTPRYLIKTRGQQVTLSCSPISGHRSVSWYQQTPGQGLQFLFEYFSETQRNKGNFPGRFSGRQFSNSRSEMNVSTLELGDSALYLCASSSRLEMEQYFGPGTRLTVT.

This sequence joins TRBV12-2 and TRBJ1-3; the table's D call, TRBD1, has no DNA check behind it. TRBV12-2 is flagged as a pseudogene. The CDR3 is made up of 17 amino acids. This CDR3 is CASRFLGQESSGNTIYF. The CDR3 DNA is TGTGCAAGTCGCTTCCTGGGACAGGAGAGCTCTGGAAACACCATATATTTT.

The chain joins TRBV6-6 to TRBJ2-7; 7 bases are a match to TRBD1. Losses at the gene ends were 4 bases for V and 1 base for J; bases not matched to a gene: 4. The germline gives CDR1 MNHNY, CDR2 SVGAGI (reference sequence). The CDR3 loop spans 14 amino acids. The CDR3, as DNA: TGTGCCAGCAGTTCCGTGACAGGGTCCTACGAGCAGTACTTC. Protein product: CASSSVTGSYEQYF.

CDR3: CASSVQGHTDTQYF. CDR3 in DNA: TGTGCCAGCAGTGTACAGGGGCACACAGATACGCAGTATTTT. The V gene is TRBV2, the J gene TRBJ2-3; 7 bases fit TRBD1. Germline trimming cut 4 bases from V and 2 bases from J; bases unmatched to any gene: 3. In germline, CDR1 is SNHLY, CDR2 FYNNEI. CDR3 length: 14 residues. Together with reference TRBV2 and TRBJ2-3, the CDR3 gives the full variable domain: EPEVTQTPSHQVTQMGQEVILRCVPISNHLYFYWYRQILGQKVEFLVSFYNNEISEKSEIFDDQFSVERPDGSNFTLKIRSTKLEDSAMYFCASSVQGHTDTQYFGPGTRLTVL.